This paragraph reports one T cell receptor beta chain. The antigen remains unidentified. The sample originates from a study of T cells in localized non-small cell lung cancer. General study results and limits: Sequencing involved a lone tumor region, leaving heterogeneity possible.

Using immunoSEQ multiplex PCR, the repertoire was profiled, and TCRdb retains in-frame clones only, with some absent. Of 130,000 or so clones in the sample, around 89% were seen once. The CDR3 totals 15 residues. Germline values: CDR1 MDHEN, CDR2 SYDVKM. The V end was cut by 4 bases, the J end by 3 bases, with 16 bases between. This sequence originates from an older female donor with stage I lung adenocarcinoma. The material sequenced was peripheral blood, taken before any cancer treatment. V is TRBV28 and J is TRBJ2-7, with D perhaps being TRBD1 or TRBD2 (5 bases each). In DNA form, the CDR3 reads TGTGCCAGCAGTTCCGAGGGGACCGGAGACTACGAGCAGTACTTC. Amino acid sequence: CASSSEGTGDYEQYF.